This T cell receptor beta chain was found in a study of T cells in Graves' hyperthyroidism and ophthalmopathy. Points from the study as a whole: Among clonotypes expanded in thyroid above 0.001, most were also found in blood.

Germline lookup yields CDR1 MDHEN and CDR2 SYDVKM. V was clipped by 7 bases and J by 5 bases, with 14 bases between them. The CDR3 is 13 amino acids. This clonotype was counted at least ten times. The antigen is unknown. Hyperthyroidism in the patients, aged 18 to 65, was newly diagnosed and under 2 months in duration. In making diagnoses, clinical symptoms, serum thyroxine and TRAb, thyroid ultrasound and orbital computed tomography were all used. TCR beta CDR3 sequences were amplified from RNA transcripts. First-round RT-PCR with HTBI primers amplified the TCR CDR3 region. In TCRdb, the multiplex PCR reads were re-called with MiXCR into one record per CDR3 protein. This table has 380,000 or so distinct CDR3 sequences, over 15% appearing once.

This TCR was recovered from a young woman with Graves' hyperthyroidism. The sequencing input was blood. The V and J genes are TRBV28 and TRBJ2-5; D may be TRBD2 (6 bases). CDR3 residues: CASTLPGRETQYF. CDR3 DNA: TGTGCCAGCACCCTACCGGGGAGGGAGACCCAGTACTTC.